The rows below give T cell receptor beta chains drawn from one sample of a study of beta chain features in type 1 diabetes. Profiling relied on immunoSEQ multiplex PCR, and the TCRdb table lists in-frame clones only, not all of them. The sample lists a few hundred thousand clones, approximately 15% seen once, with almost 0.02% in the top ten. The specimen sequenced was naive CD4+ T cells from blood. The receptor source for this set is a man aged 30 to 45 with type 1 diabetes. The CDR3 runs from the conserved cysteine through the conserved F or W. D genes are given only for firm matches. Rows may omit the clone size; those that give it use once, few, many or a size class.

abundance	d_gene	v_gene	j_gene	CDR3nt	CDR3aa
-	TRBD1	TRBV6-6	TRBJ2-4	TGTGCCAGCAGACTTACAGGGACAGAGAACATTCAGTACTTC	CASRLTGTENIQYF
few	-	TRBV7-2	TRBJ2-7	TGTGCCAGCAAAGGGGGGGAGACCTACGAGCAGTACTTC	CASKGGETYEQYF
-	-	TRBV29-1	TRBJ2-3	TGCAGCGTTGGTTCCCTACCCACAGATACGCAGTATTTT	CSVGSLPTDTQYF
-	-	TRBV7-2	TRBJ2-5	TGTGCCAGCAGCTTAGCACGGGTCAGAGAGACCCAGTACTTC	CASSLARVRETQYF
-	-	TRBV6-5	TRBJ1-2	TGTGCCAGCAGTCCCTTACAGGGTAGGGGCTACACCTTC	CASSPLQGRGYTF
few	-	TRBV5-6	TRBJ2-3	TGTGCCAGCAGCTTGTATGGCACAGATACGCAGTATTTT	CASSLYGTDTQYF
-	TRBD1	TRBV6-5	TRBJ2-7	TGTGCCAGCAGTCGCTTGACAGGGTACGAGCAGTACTTC	CASSRLTGYEQYF
-	TRBD1	TRBV5-1	TRBJ2-7	TGCGCCAGCAGCTATGACAGGGAGAACTACGAGCAGTACTTC	CASSYDRENYEQYF
-	-	TRBV29-1	TRBJ2-5	TGCAGCGTTGAAGTGCGGCAGGGAGAGACCCAGTACTTC	CSVEVRQGETQYF
-	-	TRBV7-9	TRBJ2-6	TGTGCCAGCAGCCTGACAGGCGGTGGGGCCAACGTCCTGACTTTC	CASSLTGGGANVLTF
-	TRBD1	TRBV25-1	TRBJ1-3	TGTGCCAGCAGTGGGACAGGTCTCTCTGGAAACACCATATATTTT	CASSGTGLSGNTIYF
few	-	TRBV28	TRBJ2-5	TGTGCCAGCAGTCCCGGGACTCAAGAGACCCAGTACTTC	CASSPGTQETQYF
-	-	TRBV2	TRBJ1-4	TGTGCCAGCAGTGGACAGGTGGGGAAACTGTTTTTT	CASSGQVGKLFF
-	TRBD1	TRBV18	TRBJ1-1	TGTGCCAGCCACTGGGACAGGGTCATGAACACTGAAGCTTTCTTT	CASHWDRVMNTEAFF
few	-	TRBV18	TRBJ1-4	TGTGCCAGCTCACCGCGGGGAATAACGGAAAAACTGTTTTTT	CASSPRGITEKLFF
few	-	TRBV18	TRBJ2-3	TGTGCCAGCTCACCCTTGGCGGCAAGCACAGATACGCAGTATTTT	CASSPLAASTDTQYF
-	TRBD1	TRBV7-9	TRBJ2-7	TGTGCCAGCAGCTTGGGCAGGGGGCCCTACGAGCAGTACTTC	CASSLGRGPYEQYF
few	-	TRBV5-1	TRBJ1-4	TGCGCCAGCAGCTTATACACAACTAATGAAAAACTGTTTTTT	CASSLYTTNEKLFF
-	TRBD1	TRBV6-5	TRBJ2-7	TGTGCCAGCAGTTACCAAGGGGGCACCTACGAGCAGTACTTC	CASSYQGGTYEQYF
-	-	TRBV6-5	TRBJ2-7	TGTGCCAGCAGTTACGTTCTAAGAGGCGAGCAGTACTTC	CASSYVLRGEQYF
few	TRBD1	TRBV2	TRBJ2-5	TGTGCCAGCAGACGGACAGGCGGTGAGACCCAGTACTTC	CASRRTGGETQYF
few	-	TRBV5-1	TRBJ1-1	TGCGCCAGCAGCTTGCGGGTACCGAACACTGAAGCTTTCTTT	CASSLRVPNTEAFF
-	-	TRBV5-1	TRBJ2-5	TGCGCCAGCACCTCCACTAAGTCTGAGGGGACCCAGTACTTC	CASTSTKSEGTQYF
-	TRBD2	TRBV2	TRBJ2-7	TGTGCCAGCAGCAGAGCGACTAGCGGGAGTTACGAGCAGTACTTC	CASSRATSGSYEQYF
few	TRBD2	TRBV5-4	TRBJ2-7	TGTGCCAGCAGCCGACTAGCGGGGGGGCAATACGAGCAGTACTTC	CASSRLAGGQYEQYF
-	-	TRBV4-1	TRBJ1-6	TGCGCCAGCAGCCAAGGGACCGCTCAGGGTCCCCTCCACTTT	CASSQGTAQGPLHF
-	TRBD1	TRBV30	TRBJ1-1	TGTGCCTGGAGTGCCAGGGGGGCGAGCACTGAAGCTTTCTTT	CAWSARGASTEAFF
few	TRBD1	TRBV4-1	TRBJ2-7	TGCGCCAGCAGCCAAGAGGGACAGGGGGGGGTCTACGAGCAGTACTTC	CASSQEGQGGVYEQYF
-	-	TRBV5-4	TRBJ2-5	TGTGCCAGCAGCGTAAACTCCGACGGGGGGACCCAGTACTTC	CASSVNSDGGTQYF
-	TRBD2	TRBV7-2	TRBJ2-1	TGTGCCAGCAGCTCAGGAGGACTAGTGCCTGAGCAGTTCTTC	CASSSGGLVPEQFF
-	-	TRBV7-9	TRBJ1-1	TGTGCCAGCAGCTTATCGGGTAGCTCTGAAGCTTTCTTT	CASSLSGSSEAFF
-	-	TRBV29-1	TRBJ2-3	TGCAGCGTTGAGGGCCTTAACACAGATACGCAGTATTTT	CSVEGLNTDTQYF
few	-	TRBV5-1	TRBJ2-7	TGCGCCAGCAGCTTGGATTCGAGCGCCTCCTACGAGCAGTACTTC	CASSLDSSASYEQYF
few	TRBD2	TRBV19	TRBJ2-2	TGTGCCAGTAGTATCGTTGGCGGGAGGGCCGCCGGGGAGCTGTTTTTT	CASSIVGGRAAGELFF
-	-	TRBV6-5	TRBJ1-5	TGTGCCAGCAGTTACTCTGGAGGGGGCAATCAGCCCCAGCATTTT	CASSYSGGGNQPQHF